A single sample is the source of the 10 T cell receptor beta chains below, sequenced in a study of T-cell memory formation after mild COVID-19. TCRdb reprocessed the 5' RACE reads via MiXCR and lists one record per CDR3 protein. Of around 320,000 distinct CDR3 sequences listed, approximately 20% were seen once; the top ten hold under 25%. The sample was PBMCs or a T cell subset sorted from them (not recorded which). These receptors all stem from a man aged 18 to 35 who had mild COVID-19 (a few samples of this study predate the infection). Cell type and time point are not known.

The V gene is TRBV14, the J gene TRBJ2-5, with 8 bases identical to TRBD2. The germline CDR1 and CDR2 sequences are SGHDN and FVKESK. V lost 4 bases to trimming and J lost 6 bases; unmatched junction nucleotides: 10. This CDR3 has 15 residues. The CDR3 coding sequence is TGTGCCAGCAGCCCACTTGGACTAGCAGGACAGACCCAGTACTTC. Protein sequence: CASSPLGLAGQTQYF.

This chain joins TRBV7-2 and TRBJ2-5; D is unresolved. Germline V lookup: CDR1 SGHTA, CDR2 FQGNSA. Trimming left V 5 bases short and J 2 bases short, with 9 bases between. This CDR3 region has 13 residues. The DNA for the CDR3 is TGTGCCAGCAGCCGGGCTATTCAAGAGACCCAGTACTTC. As protein: CASSRAIQETQYF.

The genes are TRBV30 and TRBJ1-5, with a weak D call TRBD1 (5 bases). V dropped 2 bases and J dropped 7 bases, with 15 bases sitting between them. The CDR3 runs to 14 residues. CDR1 is GTSNPN and CDR2 is SVGIG in the germline V gene (reference sequence). This CDR3 reads CAWSRRGVGQPQHF. The CDR3 nucleotides are TGTGCCTGGAGTCGACGGGGGGTCGGGCAGCCCCAGCATTTT.

This rearrangement joins TRBV14 to TRBJ1-2; D unclear. Trimming cost V 0 bases and J 8 bases, with 16 bases left between them. The germline V gene has CDR1 SGHDN and CDR2 FVKESK. The CDR3 loop spans 15 amino acids. CDR3 DNA sequence: TGTGCCAGCAGCCAAGAACGGCAGGACGTGGGCGGCTACACCTTC. Amino acids: CASSQERQDVGGYTF.

This chain joins TRBV20-1 and TRBJ1-2, with 9 bases that match TRBD1. The CDR3 extends over 15 amino acids. Germline V gene lookup returns CDR1 DFQATT and CDR2 SNEGSKA (reference sequence). V trimming: 4 bases; J trimming: 4 bases; junction bases outside the gene matches: 10. The CDR3 nucleotides are TGCAGTGCTACCCCTGGTGACAGGGGGTTCTATGGCTACACCTTC. Its protein product is CSATPGDRGFYGYTF.

The chain combines TRBV3-1 with TRBJ1-1, with 8 bases fitting TRBD1. The CDR3 sequence is 16 residues long. With V trimmed by 9 bases and J by 1 base, 13 bases remained unmatched. From germline, CDR1 is LGHDT and CDR2 YNNKEL (reference sequence). CDR3 nucleotide sequence: TGTGCCAGAACCTTATCGGACAGGGTGGGGAACACTGAAGCTTTCTTT. Translation gives CARTLSDRVGNTEAFF. The entire variable domain, with the rest obtained from reference TRBV3-1 and TRBJ1-1, is as follows: DTAVSQTPKYLVTQMGNDKSIKCEQNLGHDTMYWYKQDSKKFLKIMFSYNNKELIINETVPNRFSPKSPDKAHLNLHINSLELGDSAVYFCARTLSDRVGNTEAFFGQGTRLTVV.

The chain joins TRBV7-3 to TRBJ1-1; no clear D gene. Germline V gene sequence: CDR1 SGHTA, CDR2 FQGTGA. Trimming pared 5 bases from V and 1 base from J, leaving 20 bases between. The CDR3 length is 17 residues. The CDR3 protein is CASSRPPLWQRNTEAFF. The CDR3, as DNA: TGTGCCAGCAGCCGCCCCCCTCTCTGGCAAAGGAACACTGAAGCTTTCTTT. The entire variable domain, with the rest obtained from reference TRBV7-3 and TRBJ1-1, is as follows: GAGVSQTPSNKVTEKGKYVELRCDPISGHTALYWYRQSLGQGPEFLIYFQGTGAADDSGLPNDRFFAVRPEGSVSTLKIQRTERGDSAVYLCASSRPPLWQRNTEAFFGQGTRLTVV.

The genes are TRBV7-2 and TRBJ2-7, with TRBD2 as a possible D gene (5 bases). V was cut by 3 bases and J by 4 bases, with 16 bases left in between. In germline, CDR1 is SGHTA, CDR2 FQGNSA. The CDR3 runs 15 residues. CDR3 sequence (DNA): TGTGCCAGCAGCTTGAGCGGCATCATGGCTTACGAGCAGTACTTC. This codes for CASSLSGIMAYEQYF.

CDR3 DNA sequence: TGCGCCAGCAGCCAAGGTGACGGTTCAAATGAGCAGTTCTTC. Residues: CASSQGDGSNEQFF. The gene calls are TRBV4-1 and TRBJ2-1; D remains ambiguous. The germline V and J ends were trimmed by 1 base and 7 bases, with 11 bases remaining between them. This CDR3 has 14 residues. The V gene's germline CDR1 is MGHRA and CDR2 YSYEKL.

This clonotype was seen a few times. The J gene is TRBJ1-4, the V gene TRBV7-9, with unresolved D. The CDR3 runs 15 residues. CDR1 SEHNR and CDR2 FQNEAQ come from the germline V gene (reference sequence). V shed 3 bases and J shed 4 bases, with 12 bases lying between them. The CDR3 nucleotides are TGTGCCAGCAGCTTTAGGTCCTCCCTTAATGAAAAACTGTTTTTT. It yields the protein CASSFRSSLNEKLFF.